The next 27 T cell receptor beta chains were all read from a single sample in a study of blood T cells in healthy people across ages (dated by TCRdb to between 2014 and 2017). The method behind the library was 5' RACE. TCRdb names Illumina HiSeq 2500 as the instrument used. A second PCR of roughly 7 to 11 cycles was run with a J-beta primer mix and a sample-barcoded 5' primer. Using fastp at Q25 and MiXCR, TCRdb reprocessed the public reads and kept productive beta chains. Here each entry gathers all rows of one CDR3 protein and keeps the most common genes and DNA. The sample records 700,000 or so distinct CDR3 sequences, about 43% of which are singletons. The ten largest clones add up to 25% to 35% of the sample. Sequences were obtained from blood. The receptors were sampled from a man older than 75 in good health.

This clonotype has more than one count but fewer than ten. The rearrangement joins TRBV6-6 to TRBJ2-5; D is perhaps TRBD2 (6 bases). CDR1 and CDR2 from the germline V gene are MNHNY and SVGAGI (reference sequence). V gave up 5 bases and J gave up 1 base, with 14 bases separating them. The CDR3 totals 15 residues. CDR3 DNA: TGTGCCAGCAGTCTTCCACTAGCCGCCCAAGAGACCCAGTACTTC. As protein: CASSLPLAAQETQYF.

The rearrangement joins TRBV15 to TRBJ2-3; D is possibly TRBD1 (5 bases). The ends were cut back, 1 base at V and 4 bases at J, with 15 bases in the middle. Germline loops: CDR1 LNHNV, CDR2 YYDKDF (reference sequence). CDR3 length equals 16 residues. This CDR3 is CATSRGLSGLSDTQYF. CDR3 coding DNA: TGTGCCACCAGCAGAGGATTGTCAGGGCTTTCAGATACGCAGTATTTT.

This chain joins TRBV7-2 and TRBJ2-5; the D is unclear. V lost 5 bases and J 3 bases, leaving 13 bases between the germline ends. CDR1 SGHTA and CDR2 FQGNSA come from the germline V gene. The CDR3 contains 14 residues. The CDR3 spells CASSLTGPKETQYF. In DNA form, the CDR3 reads TGTGCCAGCAGCCTAACCGGGCCCAAAGAGACCCAGTACTTC.

The V gene is TRBV11-3, the J gene TRBJ2-1; 9 nucleotides match TRBD1. The V and J ends lost 3 bases and 10 bases, in that order; junction bases with no gene match: 10. This CDR3 contains 15 residues. In germline, CDR1 is SGHNT, CDR2 YENEEA. CDR3 coding DNA: TGTGCCAGCAGCTTGCAAGGGGACAGGGCAGGAGAGCAGTTCTTC. Protein: CASSLQGDRAGEQFF.

The rearrangement links TRBV30 to TRBJ1-1; 7 nucleotides align to TRBD1. Germline V gene lookup returns CDR1 GTSNPN and CDR2 SVGIG (reference sequence). After removal of 7 bases from V and 12 bases from J, the junction contained 17 bases not matched to a gene. CDR3 length: 13 residues. CDR3 sequence: CASTTTQGGSPFF. The CDR3 DNA reads TGTGCCTCGACAACCACCCAGGGGGGGTCTCCTTTCTTT.

The chain employs TRBV10-3 and TRBJ2-1; a weak D match, TRBD2 (7 bases). V lost 3 bases and J 9 bases, leaving 15 bases between the germline ends. There are 14 residues in the CDR3. Germline lookup yields CDR1 ENHRY and CDR2 SYGVKD. The CDR3 region is CAISEGGGSGEQFF. The CDR3 bases are TGTGCCATCAGTGAAGGGGGGGGTAGCGGTGAGCAGTTCTTC.

This clonotype was picked up one time. The rearrangement uses TRBV7-2 and TRBJ2-6, with D unresolved. The length of the CDR3 is 18 residues. Per germline, CDR1 SGHTA and CDR2 FQGNSA. V was pared by 4 bases and J by 4 bases, with 20 bases between. The CDR3 here is CASSSTSIGSRGANVLTF. CDR3 DNA sequence: TGTGCCAGCAGCTCAACTTCTATAGGGTCACGGGGGGCCAACGTCCTGACTTTC.

The chain combines TRBV19 with TRBJ2-5; the D gene is possibly TRBD2 (6 bases). TRBJ2-7 explains the end of the DNA better; the J call may be wrong. Per the germline V gene, CDR1 is LNHDA and CDR2 is SQIVND (reference sequence). This CDR3 is 13 amino acids long. The CDR3 DNA sequence: TGTGCCAGTAGTATTTACGGACTACACGAGCAGTACTTC. Translating it yields CASSIYGLHEQYF.

This sequence joins TRBV6-5 and TRBJ2-1; 9 bases line up with TRBD1. The CDR3 has 16 amino acids. The V gene's germline CDR1 is MNHEY and CDR2 SVGAGI. V was pared by 4 bases and J by 5 bases, with 9 bases of the junction left unmatched. Here the CDR3 DNA reads TGTGCCAGCAGTTCTACCAGACAGGGGGTCAACAATGAGCAGTTCTTC. This codes for CASSSTRQGVNNEQFF.

The chain couples TRBV7-2 to TRBJ2-1, with D hard to call. The CDR3 is 10 amino acids. Looked up from germline, CDR1 is SGHTA and CDR2 is FQGNSA. V shed 8 bases and J shed 8 bases, with 7 bases lying between them. CDR3 in DNA: TGTGCCAGCTTATTCTATGAGCAGTTCTTC. This gives the protein CASLFYEQFF.

The J gene is TRBJ2-1, the V gene TRBV24-1, with 13 bases that match TRBD2. This CDR3 spans 15 amino acids. CDR1 is KGHDR, CDR2 SFDVKD, per germline. V shed 4 bases and J 7 bases; nucleotides not matched to a gene: 3. The CDR3 DNA reads TGTGCCACCAGTGAAAGGACTAGCGGGAGAAATGAGCAGTTCTTC. Translated: CATSERTSGRNEQFF.

The table lists this clonotype with a few counts. The chain uses TRBV20-1 and TRBJ2-3; D is possibly TRBD1 (5 bases). Germline CDR1 is DFQATT and CDR2 is SNEGSKA (reference sequence). V lost 0 bases and J 14 bases, leaving 15 bases between the germline ends. The CDR3 covers 12 residues. The CDR3 DNA is TGCAGTGCTAGAGATCAGGGCCCCTCCCCGTATTTT. It is translated as CSARDQGPSPYF.

Concerning this clonotype itself: At one of its ends the junction is not consistent with the germline gene, which may arise from a read error. The V gene is TRBV27, the J gene TRBJ2-1, with 7 positions matching TRBD1. This CDR3 has 17 amino acids. Germline V gene sequence: CDR1 MNHEY, CDR2 SMNVEV (reference sequence). The CDR3 DNA is TGTGCCAGCAGTTATGGGCGTGTACAGGGGCCCTACAATGAGCGGTTCTTC. Its protein is CASSYGRVQGPYNERFF.

In its sample, this clonotype was seen a few times. This chain joins TRBV7-2 and TRBJ2-1; D may be TRBD2 (6 bases). Trimming removed 5 bases at V and 9 bases at J, with 17 bases between. The length of the CDR3 is 14 residues. Germline loops: CDR1 SGHTA, CDR2 FQGNSA. CDR3 sequence (DNA): TGTGCCAGCAGCCAAGCCCTAGGGAGGTCTGAGCAGTTCTTC. Amino acids: CASSQALGRSEQFF.

This clonotype came up many times. CDR3 nucleotides: TGTGCCAGCAGCTTAGCGAGCGGGGGCGGGGGCGAGCAGTACTTC. The encoded protein is CASSLASGGGGEQYF. The chain couples TRBV7-2 to TRBJ2-7; 8 nucleotides align to TRBD2. With 0 bases clipped from V and 6 bases from J, the junction kept 7 bases outside the gene matches. The CDR3 loop spans 15 amino acids. CDR1 and CDR2 from the germline V gene are SGHTA and FQGNSA.

This chain connects TRBV7-3 to TRBJ2-1; 7 nucleotides align to TRBD2. The germline gives CDR1 SGHTA, CDR2 FQGTGA. V lost 7 bases to trimming and J lost 10 bases; unmatched junction nucleotides: 7. The CDR3 consists of 12 residues. CDR3 sequence reads: CASNVSSGEQFF. The CDR3 DNA follows: TGTGCCAGCAACGTCTCTAGCGGAGAGCAGTTCTTC. The complete variable domain, with remaining parts taken from reference TRBV7-3 and TRBJ2-1, reads GAGVSQTPSNKVTEKGKYVELRCDPISGHTALYWYRQSLGQGPEFLIYFQGTGAADDSGLPNDRFFAVRPEGSVSTLKIQRTERGDSAVYLCASNVSSGEQFFGPGTRLTVL.

The chain is built from TRBV7-2 and TRBJ2-7; TRBD2 matches at 8 bases. CDR1 and CDR2 (germline): SGHTA, FQGNSA. The CDR3 runs 17 residues. Trimming took 1 base from V and 3 from J; bases not matched to a gene: 11. The CDR3 loop reads CASSLDRVAGSGYEQYF. In DNA, the CDR3 is TGTGCCAGCAGCTTAGATCGAGTAGCGGGATCTGGCTACGAGCAGTACTTC.

This chain links TRBV20-1 with TRBJ1-5, with no clear D. Between the trimmed V and J ends, which lost 5 bases and 4 bases, there was a span of 15 bases. This CDR3 is 14 amino acids long. Per the germline V gene, CDR1 is DFQATT and CDR2 is SNEGSKA (reference sequence). Here the CDR3 reads CSAATGRGNQPQHF. For the CDR3, the DNA is TGCAGTGCTGCCACCGGCCGCGGTAATCAGCCCCAGCATTTT.

V gene TRBV5-1 combines with J gene TRBJ1-4; D possibly corresponds to TRBD1 (6 bases). Germline V gene data show CDR1 as SGHRS and CDR2 as YFSETQ. The CDR3 loop spans 13 amino acids. With 5 bases removed from V and 7 bases from J, the gap between germline ends came to 12 bases. In DNA, the CDR3 is TGCGCCAGCAGTCGGGGGGCCGTTGAAAAACTGTTTTTT. Translation gives CASSRGAVEKLFF.

The chain uses TRBV7-2 and TRBJ1-4; D gene ambiguous. CDR3 length: 15 residues. Trimming removed 5 bases from V and 8 bases from J, with 18 bases in between. CDR1 and CDR2 from the germline V gene are SGHTA and FQGNSA. This CDR3 is CASSLVGRSKEKLFF. CDR3 in DNA: TGTGCCAGCAGCCTCGTGGGCAGGAGTAAGGAAAAACTGTTTTTT.

This clonotype was seen a few times. The chain recombines TRBV5-1 with TRBJ2-1; 14 positions agree with TRBD2. CDR1 SGHRS and CDR2 YFSETQ come from the germline V gene. J gave up 0 bases and V 4 bases, and 6 bases lay outside the gene matches. The CDR3 consists of 18 residues. CDR3: CASSLGTSGSGSYNEQFF. CDR3 coding DNA: TGCGCCAGCAGCCTCGGGACTAGCGGGAGTGGCTCCTACAATGAGCAGTTCTTC.

Worth noting for this clonotype: At one of its ends the junction is not consistent with the germline gene, which may arise from a read error. This chain joins TRBV6-2 or TRBV6-3 and TRBJ2-1; the match to TRBD1 covers 8 bases. Germline V CDR1 and CDR2: MNHEY, SVGEGT. This CDR3 comprises 14 residues. The CDR3 DNA is TGTGCCAGCAGCGACCAGGGGGCGATCAATGGGCAGTTCTTC. Protein: CASSDQGAINGQFF.

V gene TRBV12-3 or TRBV12-4 combines with J gene TRBJ1-4; 8 bases match TRBD1. This CDR3 has 12 amino acids. The junction had 3 bases not matched to a gene; V was cut back by 5 bases and J by 10 bases. The CDR3: CASSLGQGKLFF. The CDR3 DNA is TGTGCCAGCAGTCTCGGACAGGGAAAACTGTTTTTT.

The chain employs TRBV3-1 and TRBJ2-1; 7 nucleotides line up with TRBD1. The CDR3 has 13 amino acids. From germline, CDR1 is LGHDT and CDR2 YNNKEL (reference sequence). Germline trimming cut 1 base from V and 9 bases from J; bases unmatched to any gene: 3. The CDR3 DNA sequence: TGTGCCAGCAGCCAAGGAGGGGGCGCTGAGCAGTTCTTC. Its translation: CASSQGGGAEQFF.

This clonotype was observed a few times. The chain joins TRBV14 to TRBJ2-7; D is undetermined. The ends were cut back, 2 bases at V and 0 bases at J, with 11 bases in the middle. Germline lookup yields CDR1 SGHDN and CDR2 FVKESK. The CDR3 is made up of 15 amino acids. CDR3 in DNA: TGTGCCAGCAGCCAACAGTCCACCAACTCCTACGAGCAGTACTTC. Its translation: CASSQQSTNSYEQYF.

The gene calls are TRBV7-8 and TRBJ2-5; TRBD1 or TRBD2 may be the D gene (5 bases each). Germline lookup yields CDR1 SGHVS and CDR2 FQNEAQ. V lost 7 bases and J 3 bases, leaving 15 bases between the germline ends. There are 14 residues in the CDR3. The CDR3 DNA follows: TGTGCCAGCAACCCTCGGGGCAGGGAAGAGACCCAGTACTTC. Translation gives CASNPRGREETQYF.

This clonotype appeared many times. The chain recombines TRBV10-3 with TRBJ2-7; D might be TRBD1 (6 bases). V lost 3 bases to trimming and J lost 5 bases, with 11 bases between them. The CDR3 is 13 residues long. Germline CDR1 is ENHRY and CDR2 is SYGVKD. The CDR3 DNA follows: TGTGCCATCAGTGAAAGGGGGAGCGACGAGCAGTACTTC. It translates to CAISERGSDEQYF.